This T cell receptor (beta chain) was found in a study of cytomegalovirus exposure and HLA in healthy donors. The PCR employed 60 Vbeta primers together with 13 Jbeta primers. This table comes from immunoSEQ multiplex PCR, and its TCRdb copy is limited to in-frame clones, with some not included. There are 150,000 to 200,000 clones in the sample; around 80% occur only once, and roughly 1.1% lies in the top ten. The sequence derives from a woman aged 40 to 49 in good health and CMV-seronegative. Sequenced: PBMCs.

The CDR3 sequence: CATQKGGQGAGDTQYF. Here the CDR3 DNA reads TGTGCCACCCAAAAAGGGGGACAGGGGGCAGGAGATACGCAGTATTTT. The chain is built from TRBV21-1 and TRBJ2-3; the D call in the table, TRBD1, was not verified against the DNA. TRBV21-1 is a known pseudogene. This CDR3 is 16 amino acids long.